What follows are 28 T cell receptor beta chains derived from one specimen sequenced in a study of blood T cell repertoires in COVID-19. Produced via immunoSEQ multiplex PCR; TCRdb's table is partial and in-frame only. The sample lists approximately 210,000 clones, 92% occurring once. The sequenced material came from peripheral blood. The origin of the receptors is a man aged 25-45 years with acute or convalescent COVID-19.

The rearrangement links TRBV29-1 to TRBJ1-1, with D unresolved. V was clipped by 4 bases and J by 1 base, with 7 bases between them. The CDR3 consists of 12 residues. The V gene's germline CDR1 is SQVTM and CDR2 ANQGSEA. The DNA for the CDR3 is TGCAGCGTTGCCCGGGGGAACACTGAAGCTTTCTTT. Protein: CSVARGNTEAFF.

The J gene is TRBJ2-7, the V gene TRBV28, with 10 bases matching TRBD2. Germline-derived CDR1 and CDR2 are MDHEN and SYDVKM. The CDR3 consists of 13 residues. The CDR3 is CATSSGSTYEQYF. Here the CDR3 DNA reads TGTGCGACTTCTAGCGGGAGTACCTACGAGCAGTACTTC.

The chain joins TRBV12-3 or TRBV12-4 to TRBJ2-7; 9 positions agree with TRBD1. The CDR3 is 13 amino acids. After removal of 7 bases from V and 6 bases from J, the junction contained 7 bases not matched to a gene. As DNA, the CDR3 is TGTGCCAGCACCCGGACAGGGGATAGCGAGCAGTACTTC. Encoded protein: CASTRTGDSEQYF.

This chain joins TRBV5-1 and TRBJ2-7, with D tentatively TRBD1 (5 bases). V shed 0 bases and J shed 3 bases, with 10 bases lying between them. The CDR3 spans 14 residues. The germline CDR1 and CDR2 sequences are SGHRS and YFSETQ. CDR3 nucleotide sequence: TGCGCCAGCAGCTTGGCGACAGCAAGCTACGAGCAGTACTTC. Translating gives CASSLATASYEQYF.

The chain uses TRBV3-1 (or the pseudogene TRBV3-2) and TRBJ1-1; D unclear. Deletions cut 4 bases from V and 1 base from J, with 13 bases between. CDR3 size: 15 residues. Germline CDR1 is LGHDT and CDR2 is YNNKEL (reference sequence). The CDR3 region has the DNA TGTGCCAGCAGCCTTTACCGCGAGAGGAACACTGAAGCTTTCTTT. Protein sequence: CASSLYRERNTEAFF.

The V and J genes are TRBV5-6 and TRBJ2-7; 8 bases are a match to TRBD2. Germline trimming cut 5 bases from V and 0 bases from J; bases unmatched to any gene: 7. In germline, CDR1 is SGHDT, CDR2 YYEEEE. The CDR3 has 15 residues. The CDR3 loop reads CASSSAGTSSYEQYF. The CDR3 bases are TGTGCCAGCAGTTCAGCCGGGACTAGCTCCTACGAGCAGTACTTC.

This clone appeared once. The rearrangement uses TRBV4-1 and TRBJ1-4; the D gene is possibly TRBD1 (6 bases). The CDR3 loop spans 16 amino acids. Germline loops: CDR1 MGHRA, CDR2 YSYEKL. V lost 1 base to trimming and J lost 8 bases, with 17 bases between them. The CDR3 DNA follows: TGCGCCAGCAGCCAAGTTACAACAGGGCCTCGGGAAAAACTGTTTTTT. This sequence encodes CASSQVTTGPREKLFF.

V and J are TRBV7-9 and TRBJ2-7, with unresolved D. With 1 base removed from V and 0 bases from J, the gap between germline ends came to 7 bases. Germline V lookup: CDR1 SEHNR, CDR2 FQNEAQ (reference sequence). CDR3 size: 14 residues. For the CDR3, the DNA is TGTGCCAGCAGCTTAGAAGAGGTCTCCTACGAGCAGTACTTC. Protein sequence: CASSLEEVSYEQYF.

The V and J genes are TRBV5-6 and TRBJ2-3; D not resolved. The CDR3 runs to 13 residues. V lost 2 bases and J 1 base, leaving 5 bases between the germline ends. In germline, CDR1 is SGHDT, CDR2 YYEEEE. The CDR3 loop is CASSFSGTDTQYF. The CDR3 region has the DNA TGTGCCAGCAGCTTTTCCGGCACAGATACGCAGTATTTT.

V and J are TRBV5-6 and TRBJ2-1; possible D gene TRBD1, 5 bases. The CDR3 consists of 14 residues. The germline V and J ends were trimmed by 0 bases and 3 bases, with 7 bases remaining between them. Germline CDR1 reads SGHDT; CDR2 reads YYEEEE. The chain's CDR3 is CASSLGQFYNEQFF. CDR3 coding DNA: TGTGCCAGCAGCTTGGGACAGTTCTACAATGAGCAGTTCTTC.

The chain uses TRBV11-3 and TRBJ2-7; D is perhaps TRBD1 (6 bases). Germline CDR1 and CDR2: SGHNT and YENEEA. The CDR3 has 13 residues. Trimming took off 4 bases at V and 3 bases at J, with 10 bases between the two ends. This chain's CDR3 is CASSSETGYEQYF. CDR3 in DNA: TGTGCCAGCAGCTCAGAGACAGGCTACGAGCAGTACTTC.

V gene TRBV5-1 combines with J gene TRBJ2-2; maybe TRBD1 (6 bases). Trimming stripped 4 bases from V and 2 bases from J, with 15 bases between. Germline loops: CDR1 SGHRS, CDR2 YFSETQ. CDR3 size: 16 residues. CDR3 loop: CASSLRQAPNTGELFF. Here the CDR3 DNA reads TGCGCCAGCAGCCTTAGACAGGCCCCCAACACCGGGGAGCTGTTTTTT.

The chain combines TRBV29-1 with TRBJ1-5, with D perhaps TRBD1 (6 bases). The CDR3 runs 13 residues. The V end was cut by 4 bases, the J end by 4 bases, with 11 bases between. Per germline, CDR1 SQVTM and CDR2 ANQGSEA. The CDR3 region has the DNA TGCAGCGTTGCCAGGGGTTTTAATCAGCCCCAGCATTTT. Encoded protein: CSVARGFNQPQHF.

CDR3 protein: CASSPTEEYGYTF. CDR3 nucleotides: TGTGCCAGCTCACCGACGGAGGAGTATGGCTACACCTTC. The V gene is TRBV18, the J gene TRBJ1-2; D remains unclear. This CDR3 is built from 13 residues. Trimming took off 3 bases at V and 5 bases at J, with 10 bases between the two ends. Germline CDR1 reads KGHSH; CDR2 reads LQKENI.

The gene calls are TRBV5-5 and TRBJ2-3, with a weak D call TRBD2 (6 bases). This CDR3 comprises 14 residues. The germline V and J ends were trimmed by 5 bases and 7 bases, with 17 bases remaining between them. Germline CDR1 SGHKS, CDR2 YYEKEE (reference sequence). The CDR3 nucleotides are TGTGCCAGCAGAGAGGGACTCCTCCTGAATACGCAGTATTTT. It specifies CASREGLLLNTQYF. Combining the CDR3 with reference TRBV5-5 and TRBJ2-3 gives the whole variable domain DAGVTQSPTHLIKTRGQQVTLRCSPISGHKSVSWYQQVLGQGPQFIFQYYEKEERGRGNFPDRFSARQFPNYSSELNVNALLLGDSALYLCASREGLLLNTQYFGPGTRLTVL.

The gene calls are TRBV19 and TRBJ1-1, with 10 bases identical to TRBD1. The CDR3 sequence is 15 residues long. Germline assignment: CDR1 LNHDA and CDR2 SQIVND (reference sequence). With V trimmed by 5 bases and J by 5 bases, 8 bases remained unmatched. The CDR3 reads CASSLLTGGITEAFF. For the CDR3, the DNA is TGTGCCAGTAGTCTACTGACAGGGGGCATTACTGAAGCTTTCTTT. Using reference TRBV19 and TRBJ1-1 for the parts outside the CDR3, the full variable domain is DGGITQSPKYLFRKEGQNVTLSCEQNLNHDAMYWYRQDPGQGLRLIYYSQIVNDFQKGDIAEGYSVSREKKESFPLTVTSAQKNPTAFYLCASSLLTGGITEAFFGQGTRLTVV.

The CDR3 protein is CASRQPGVGNYGYTF. The CDR3 DNA follows: TGTGCCAGCAGACAGCCGGGGGTGGGAAACTATGGCTACACCTTC. This rearrangement joins TRBV27 to TRBJ1-2; a possible D gene is TRBD1 (5 bases). The CDR3 spans 15 residues. The ends were cut back, 6 bases at V and 2 bases at J, with 16 bases in the middle. Germline V gives CDR1 MNHEY, CDR2 SMNVEV (reference sequence).

This chain uses TRBV19 with TRBJ2-5; 7 bases agree with TRBD2. Germline CDR1 is LNHDA and CDR2 is SQIVND (reference sequence). V lost 10 bases, J lost 5 bases, and 10 bases stayed unmatched. The CDR3 extends over 13 amino acids. CDR3 protein: CATRSGSDETQYF. The CDR3 DNA reads TGTGCCACCCGTAGCGGGTCTGACGAGACCCAGTACTTC. Complete variable domain (other parts from reference TRBV19 and TRBJ2-5): DGGITQSPKYLFRKEGQNVTLSCEQNLNHDAMYWYRQDPGQGLRLIYYSQIVNDFQKGDIAEGYSVSREKKESFPLTVTSAQKNPTAFYLCATRSGSDETQYFGPGTRLLVL.

The chain uses TRBV2 and TRBJ2-1, with D maybe TRBD2 (6 bases). CDR1 SNHLY and CDR2 FYNNEI come from the germline V gene. Trimming pared 8 bases from V and 5 bases from J, leaving 16 bases between. The CDR3 contains 14 residues. The CDR3 is CASGRRGGDNEQFF. For the CDR3, the DNA is TGTGCCAGCGGGAGAAGGGGAGGAGACAATGAGCAGTTCTTC.

The J gene is TRBJ1-1, the V gene TRBV7-9; 8 positions agree with TRBD1. The CDR3 runs to 15 residues. Germline CDR1 reads SEHNR; CDR2 reads FQNEAQ (reference sequence). J lost 5 bases, V lost 5 bases, and 10 bases had no gene match. DNA for the CDR3: TGTGCCAGCAGCCCCAGGGGGCTTGAAACGACTGAAGCTTTCTTT. Its protein is CASSPRGLETTEAFF.

The chain has TRBV6-6 and TRBJ2-1, with 11 nucleotides matching TRBD2. The CDR3 sequence is 15 residues long. Germline lookup yields CDR1 MNHNY and CDR2 SVGAGI (reference sequence). The V and J ends lost 2 bases and 4 bases, in that order; junction bases with no gene match: 1. The CDR3 is CASSYLAGGYNEQFF. The DNA of the CDR3 is TGTGCCAGCAGTTACCTAGCGGGAGGTTACAATGAGCAGTTCTTC.

This clone was counted between two and nine times. The chain joins TRBV27 to TRBJ1-6; 7 bases agree with TRBD1. V gave up 6 bases and J gave up 8 bases; unmatched junction bases: 7. CDR3 length equals 14 residues. Germline values: CDR1 MNHEY, CDR2 SMNVEV (reference sequence). CDR3 sequence: CASRARQGHSPLHF. The CDR3 region has the DNA TGTGCCAGCAGGGCACGACAGGGACATTCACCCCTCCACTTT.

This clone has only one observation. The gene calls are TRBV5-1 and TRBJ1-3; 7 nucleotides match TRBD1. The J segment lost 3 bases and the V segment lost 5 bases, leaving 11 bases of the junction unmatched. The CDR3 runs to 16 residues. In germline, CDR1 is SGHRS, CDR2 YFSETQ. This CDR3 reads CASRLAYRGSGNTIYF. In DNA, the CDR3 is TGCGCCAGCAGACTGGCTTACAGGGGAAGTGGAAACACCATATATTTT.

V is TRBV5-8 and J is TRBJ1-1; perhaps TRBD1 as D (6 bases). This CDR3 spans 15 amino acids. Germline CDR1 reads SGHTS; CDR2 reads YDEGEE. The V end was cut by 4 bases, the J end by 5 bases, with 18 bases between. This chain's CDR3 is CASSQRTVVSTEAFF. CDR3 sequence (DNA): TGTGCCAGCAGCCAGAGGACAGTTGTTAGTACTGAAGCTTTCTTT. Filled out from reference TRBV5-8 and TRBJ1-1, the complete variable domain reads EAGVTQSPTHLIKTRGQQATLRCSPISGHTSVYWYQQALGLGLQFLLWYDEGEERNRGNFPPRFSGRQFPNYSSELNVNALELEDSALYLCASSQRTVVSTEAFFGQGTRLTVV.

This clone was recorded at least ten times. CDR3 amino acids: CASGAGGGFEQYF. CDR3 DNA sequence: TGTGCCAGCGGGGCTGGCGGGGGATTCGAGCAGTACTTC. The chain links TRBV6-5 to TRBJ2-7; the match to TRBD2 covers 7 bases. Germline loops: CDR1 MNHEY, CDR2 SVGAGI. Trimming cost V 8 bases and J 6 bases; bases outside gene matches: 10. The CDR3 sequence is 13 residues long.

This clone was detected only once. The CDR3 is CASSPGLTNTGELFF. For the CDR3, the DNA is TGTGCCAGCTCACCGGGACTGACGAACACCGGGGAGCTGTTTTTT. This chain links TRBV18 with TRBJ2-2; perhaps TRBD2 as D (6 bases). Trimming took 3 bases from V and 0 from J, leaving 8 bases between them. The V gene's germline CDR1 is KGHSH and CDR2 LQKENI. There are 15 residues in the CDR3.

In nucleotides, the CDR3 is TGTGCCTGGGGGGGCGGGGATTCGTACGAGCAGTACTTC. It encodes CAWGGGDSYEQYF. The chain combines TRBV30 with TRBJ2-7; either TRBD1 or TRBD2 may fit D (6 bases each). The germline gives CDR1 GTSNPN, CDR2 SVGIG (reference sequence). V was shortened by 5 bases and J by 4 bases, with 15 bases between the two germline ends. The CDR3 has 13 residues.

CDR3 DNA: TGTGCCAGCAGTCGTAAGACAGGGCTCCACAATCAGCCCCAGCATTTT. Translation: CASSRKTGLHNQPQHF. V gene TRBV28 combines with J gene TRBJ1-5, with 7 bases matching TRBD1. The CDR3 consists of 16 residues. Germline V lookup: CDR1 MDHEN, CDR2 SYDVKM. J gave up 3 bases and V 5 bases, and 10 bases lay outside the gene matches.